Following are 15 T cell receptor beta chains from one sample sequenced in a study of T cell changes during pregnancy in multiple sclerosis. Clones were sequenced by immunoSEQ multiplex PCR, and TCRdb holds only the in-frame ones, with some missing. The table records approximately 85,000 clones, less than 95% of them present only once. The sequencing here drew on peripheral blood, taken in the third trimester of pregnancy. The source of these receptors is a female donor with multiple sclerosis, enrolled in a pregnancy study.

V usage is TRBV2 and J usage is TRBJ2-4, with D tentatively TRBD2 (5 bases). The CDR3 sequence is 11 residues long. CDR1 and CDR2 from the germline V gene are SNHLY and FYNNEI. V lost 4 bases, J lost 10 bases, and 8 bases lay in between. The CDR3 bases are TGTGCCAGCAGTGTCGGACTTATTCAGTACTTC. Protein: CASSVGLIQYF.

The chain employs TRBV19 and TRBJ2-7; 7 bases map to TRBD1. CDR1 is LNHDA, CDR2 SQIVND, per germline (reference sequence). The CDR3 loop spans 14 amino acids. Trimming took 0 bases from V and 3 from J; bases not matched to a gene: 2. The CDR3 DNA follows: TGTGCCAGTAGTATAGAGGGACAGAACTACGAGCAGTACTTC. This sequence encodes CASSIEGQNYEQYF.

The chain is built from TRBV6-1 and TRBJ1-1, with D unclear. Trimming stripped 2 bases from V and 7 bases from J, with 8 bases between. Germline assignment: CDR1 MNHNS and CDR2 SASEGT. This CDR3 contains 12 residues. Written as DNA, the CDR3 is TGTGCCAGCAGTGAACTGGCAGATGAAGCTTTCTTT. As protein: CASSELADEAFF.

V usage is TRBV9 and J usage is TRBJ1-4, with 8 bases that match TRBD1. Germline lookup yields CDR1 SGDLS and CDR2 YYNGEE. This CDR3 has 15 residues. J gave up 7 bases and V 3 bases, and 8 bases lay outside the gene matches. Written as DNA, the CDR3 is TGTGCCAGCAGCGGGAGTTCACAGGGGGGTGAAAAACTGTTTTTT. As protein: CASSGSSQGGEKLFF.

The chain joins TRBV6-5 to TRBJ1-2; 7 nucleotides line up with TRBD1. CDR1 and CDR2 from the germline V gene are MNHEY and SVGAGI. The trim removed 2 bases at V and 5 bases at J, leaving 8 bases unmatched. This CDR3 spans 15 amino acids. CDR3 nucleotide sequence: TGTGCCAGCAGTTACAACGTGGCAGGGGGGTATGGCTACACCTTC. It translates to CASSYNVAGGYGYTF.

The rearrangement joins TRBV11-2 to TRBJ2-7, with TRBD1 matching over 7 bases. CDR1 is SGHAT, CDR2 FQNNGV, per germline. The CDR3 is made up of 14 amino acids. The ends lost 4 bases at V and 4 bases at J; junction bases unmatched: 7. CDR3 protein: CASSSLRGLYEQYF. CDR3 nucleotides: TGTGCCAGCAGCTCGCTTAGGGGGCTTTACGAGCAGTACTTC.

The rearrangement joins TRBV30 to TRBJ1-1, with a weak D call TRBD1 (6 bases). This CDR3 has 11 amino acids. Germline V gives CDR1 GTSNPN, CDR2 SVGIG (reference sequence). V gave up 1 base and J gave up 6 bases, with 6 bases separating them. The CDR3 region is CAWSGGPEAFF. DNA for the CDR3: TGTGCCTGGAGTGGGGGGCCTGAAGCTTTCTTT.

The chain couples TRBV2 to TRBJ1-4; D gene unclear. This CDR3 spans 15 amino acids. Germline CDR1 reads SNHLY; CDR2 reads FYNNEI. V lost 4 bases and J 4 bases, leaving 13 bases between the germline ends. The CDR3 region has the DNA TGTGCCAGCAGTGCTTCCGGGAGAAGTAATGAAAAACTGTTTTTT. The encoded protein is CASSASGRSNEKLFF. The full variable domain, with the rest looked up from reference TRBV2 and TRBJ1-4, is EPEVTQTPSHQVTQMGQEVILRCVPISNHLYFYWYRQILGQKVEFLVSFYNNEISEKSEIFDDQFSVERPDGSNFTLKIRSTKLEDSAMYFCASSASGRSNEKLFFGSGTQLSVL.

The chain combines TRBV2 with TRBJ1-6, with 10 bases matching TRBD1. From germline, CDR1 is SNHLY and CDR2 FYNNEI. The CDR3 has 14 amino acids. J gave up 7 bases and V 6 bases, and 3 bases lay outside the gene matches. The CDR3 region is CASREDRGNSPLHF. CDR3 bases: TGTGCCAGCAGAGAGGACAGGGGGAATTCACCCCTCCACTTT.

The V and J genes are TRBV18 and TRBJ2-5; possible D gene TRBD1, 5 bases. The CDR3 is 13 residues long. CDR1 is KGHSH, CDR2 LQKENI, per germline. V was cut by 6 bases and J by 2 bases, with 10 bases left in between. The CDR3, as DNA: TGTGCCAGCTCCCGAGGACAACAAGAGACCCAGTACTTC. Protein: CASSRGQQETQYF.

The chain recombines TRBV9 with TRBJ2-5; the D gene is possibly TRBD2 (6 bases). Trimming pared 3 bases from V and 7 bases from J, leaving 19 bases between. Germline values: CDR1 SGDLS, CDR2 YYNGEE. There are 15 residues in the CDR3. DNA of the CDR3: TGTGCCAGCAGCGCCAGTGGAGGGCTTACGGCGACCCAGTACTTC. It yields the protein CASSASGGLTATQYF.

Here the CDR3 DNA reads TGTGCCATCAGTGATACCAGGGGAGATACGCAGTATTTT. Its protein is CAISDTRGDTQYF. This chain joins TRBV10-3 and TRBJ2-3; D is possibly TRBD1 (6 bases). The V gene's germline CDR1 is ENHRY and CDR2 SYGVKD. The ends were cut back, 3 bases at V and 5 bases at J, with 9 bases in the middle. The CDR3 totals 13 residues.

The chain combines TRBV16 with TRBJ1-2; a weak D match, TRBD1 (5 bases). Trimming removed 0 bases at V and 8 bases at J, with 22 bases between. Germline V gives CDR1 KGHSY, CDR2 FQNENV. The CDR3 contains 17 residues. The CDR3 here is CASSQSPDSDPMMGYTF. The CDR3 coding sequence is TGTGCCAGCAGCCAATCACCTGACAGCGATCCTATGATGGGCTACACCTTC. Combining the CDR3 with reference TRBV16 and TRBJ1-2 gives the whole variable domain GEEVAQTPKHLVRGEGQKAKLYCAPIKGHSYVFWYQQVLKNEFKFLISFQNENVFDETGMPKERFSAKCLPNSPCSLEIQATKLEDSAVYFCASSQSPDSDPMMGYTFGSGTRLTVV.

The chain joins TRBV4-2 to TRBJ2-2; 8 bases align to TRBD1. Germline V gene data show CDR1 as LGHNA and CDR2 as YNFKEQ. With 1 base clipped from V and 4 bases from J, the junction kept 5 bases outside the gene matches. The CDR3 length is 16 residues. CDR3 sequence: CASSQAATGGTGELFF. CDR3 nucleotide sequence: TGTGCCAGCAGCCAAGCAGCAACAGGGGGCACCGGGGAGCTGTTTTTT.

The V gene is TRBV19, the J gene TRBJ1-2, with D perhaps matching TRBD1 (5 bases). V lost 5 bases and J lost 2, with 12 bases in between. The germline V gene encodes CDR1 LNHDA and CDR2 SQIVND (reference sequence). The CDR3 contains 14 residues. CDR3 protein: CASSLAGQNYGYTF. The CDR3 DNA reads TGTGCCAGTAGTTTGGCAGGGCAGAACTATGGCTACACCTTC.